Shown below are 14 T cell receptor beta chains from a single sample sequenced in a study of shared clonotypes between healthy human individuals. Method: immunoSEQ multiplex PCR; TCRdb's copy keeps in-frame clones and lacks some. The data show fewer than 2.5 million clones, 80% to 95% seen once. The sequenced material came from naive CD4+ T cells from PBMCs. As to subset: CD45RA+ positively selected. The receptors shown here come from a man aged 18 to 29 in good health. Some clones in this sample may be carry-over from other donors' samples.

This chain uses TRBV5-4 with TRBJ1-4, with D possibly matching TRBD1 (5 bases). V gave up 0 bases and J gave up 8 bases, with 14 bases separating them. CDR3 length equals 15 residues. Germline assignment: CDR1 SGHNT and CDR2 YYREEE (reference sequence). In DNA, the CDR3 is TGTGCCAGCAGCTTGGGGGGGACTTCGGGAGAAAAACTGTTTTTT. Amino acids: CASSLGGTSGEKLFF.

This sequence joins TRBV4-1 and TRBJ2-1; 8 positions agree with TRBD2. The germline gives CDR1 MGHRA, CDR2 YSYEKL. V lost 6 bases, J lost 8 bases, and 9 bases stayed unmatched. CDR3 size: 14 residues. CDR3 coding DNA: TGCGCCAGCAGATGGACGGGAGGGCCGGATGAGCAGTTCTTC. Encoded protein: CASRWTGGPDEQFF.

Here the CDR3 DNA reads TGCGCCAGCAGCTTACCGGGACAGGTCTATGGCTACACCTTC. This translates into CASSLPGQVYGYTF. The chain uses TRBV5-1 and TRBJ1-2; 8 bases are shared with TRBD1. The junction had 4 bases not matched to a gene; V was cut back by 2 bases and J by 4 bases. Germline V gene data show CDR1 as SGHRS and CDR2 as YFSETQ. This CDR3 is built from 14 residues.

The genes are TRBV7-8 and TRBJ2-1; D possibly corresponds to TRBD1 (7 bases). CDR1 is SGHVS and CDR2 is FQNEAQ in the germline V gene. Trimming cost V 0 bases and J 3 bases, with 15 bases left between them. The CDR3 extends over 17 amino acids. The CDR3 protein is CASSLAGQGGYYNEQFF. The CDR3 DNA follows: TGTGCCAGCAGCTTAGCCGGTCAGGGGGGCTACTACAATGAGCAGTTCTTC.

The chain is built from TRBV5-6 and TRBJ2-5; the D call may be TRBD1 or TRBD2 (5 bases each). Between the trimmed V and J ends, which lost 4 bases and 6 bases, there was a span of 13 bases. Germline CDR1 and CDR2: SGHDT and YYEEEE. There are 13 residues in the CDR3. DNA of the CDR3: TGTGCCAGCAGCGCCGGGGCCGCAAAGACCCAGTACTTC. Its translation: CASSAGAAKTQYF.

On this clone: Additional DNA sequences in this sample encode the identical CDR3. The rearrangement joins TRBV29-1 to TRBJ2-7; 8 nucleotides match TRBD1. Germline trimming cut 4 bases from V and 4 bases from J; bases unmatched to any gene: 6. CDR1 is SQVTM, CDR2 ANQGSEA, per germline. The CDR3 sequence is 13 residues long. The chain's CDR3 is CSVAQGVSYEQYF. In DNA form, the CDR3 reads TGCAGCGTTGCACAGGGGGTGTCGTACGAGCAGTACTTC.

The J gene is TRBJ1-4, the V gene TRBV9; D is unclear. This CDR3 has 17 amino acids. V lost 0 bases and J 4 bases, leaving 16 bases between the germline ends. Germline V gene sequence: CDR1 SGDLS, CDR2 YYNGEE. The chain's CDR3 is CASSVAPPGSSNEKLFF. CDR3 in DNA: TGTGCCAGCAGCGTAGCCCCCCCCGGTAGCAGTAATGAAAAACTGTTTTTT.

The chain carries TRBV7-9 and TRBJ2-1; D is unclear. Germline lookup yields CDR1 SEHNR and CDR2 FQNEAQ (reference sequence). The CDR3 covers 10 residues. The V and J ends lost 4 bases and 9 bases respectively, with 4 bases between them. CDR3 sequence: CASSSVEQFF. CDR3 nucleotides: TGTGCCAGCAGCTCGGTTGAGCAGTTCTTC.

Points on this clone: Other DNA sequences in the same sample also yield this CDR3. The chain employs TRBV7-9 and TRBJ1-3; 7 bases match TRBD1. There are 14 residues in the CDR3. The V segment lost 5 bases and the J segment 1 base; nucleotides outside the gene matches: 2. Germline CDR1 SEHNR, CDR2 FQNEAQ (reference sequence). CDR3 DNA: TGTGCCAGCAGCCCACAGGGGTCTGGAAACACCATATATTTT. Its translation: CASSPQGSGNTIYF.

This sequence joins TRBV13 and TRBJ1-1; D possibly corresponds to TRBD1 (5 bases). CDR3 length equals 14 residues. From germline, CDR1 is PRHDT and CDR2 FYEKMQ (reference sequence). V shed 5 bases and J shed 10 bases, with 20 bases lying between them. CDR3 sequence: CASSIGTPKRRAFF. The CDR3 nucleotides are TGTGCCAGCAGCATCGGGACGCCGAAGCGGAGAGCTTTCTTT. Looking up the rest from reference TRBV13 and TRBJ1-1 gives the full variable domain: AAGVIQSPRHLIKEKRETATLKCYPIPRHDTVYWYQQGPGQDPQFLISFYEKMQSDKGSIPDRFSAQQFSDYHSELNMSSLELGDSALYFCASSIGTPKRRAFFGQGTRLTVV.

The genes are TRBV28 and TRBJ1-4, with 7 bases identical to TRBD1. The V gene's germline CDR1 is MDHEN and CDR2 SYDVKM. With V trimmed by 8 bases and J by 3 bases, 6 bases remained unmatched. The CDR3 loop spans 14 amino acids. CDR3 sequence (DNA): TGTGCCAGCGCACAGGGGCATTCTAATGAAAAACTGTTTTTT. It specifies CASAQGHSNEKLFF. The whole variable domain, filled in from reference TRBV28 and TRBJ1-4, reads DVKVTQSSRYLVKRTGEKVFLECVQDMDHENMFWYRQDPGLGLRLIYFSYDVKMKEKGDIPEGYSVSREKKERFSLILESASTNQTSMYLCASAQGHSNEKLFFGSGTQLSVL.

The chain combines TRBV7-3 with TRBJ2-6; TRBD1 matches at 7 bases. The J segment lost 0 bases and the V segment lost 4 bases, leaving 6 bases of the junction unmatched. Germline V gives CDR1 SGHTA, CDR2 FQGTGA. This CDR3 comprises 17 residues. CDR3 nucleotides: TGTGCCAGCAGCTCCGGACAGGAGATCTCTGGGGCCAACGTCCTGACTTTC. This gives the protein CASSSGQEISGANVLTF.

This chain links TRBV9 with TRBJ2-7; D is uncertain. The V end was cut by 3 bases, the J end by 6 bases, with 13 bases between. CDR1 is SGDLS, CDR2 YYNGEE, per germline. The CDR3 spans 13 residues. The CDR3 DNA reads TGTGCCAGCAGCGGGAGTCCCAAGGGCGAGCAGTACTTC. Protein product: CASSGSPKGEQYF.

V is TRBV7-9 and J is TRBJ2-7, with D possibly matching TRBD1 (5 bases). Trimming left V 5 bases short and J 6 bases short, with 11 bases between. This CDR3 has 12 residues. The germline gives CDR1 SEHNR, CDR2 FQNEAQ (reference sequence). In DNA, the CDR3 is TGTGCCAGCAGCCCATGGGGCGGCGAGCAGTACTTC. Translation gives CASSPWGGEQYF.